A selection of T cell receptor beta chains follows, all from one sample in a study of blood T cell repertoires in COVID-19. Measured with immunoSEQ multiplex PCR; TCRdb has only the in-frame clones, and not every one. The sample yields around 220,000 clones, 85% to 90% seen once. Material for sequencing was peripheral blood. These TCRs come from a man over 45 with acute or convalescent COVID-19. The CDR3 runs from the conserved cysteine through the conserved F or W. Fields, in order: V gene, D gene, clone size, J gene, CDR3 protein, CDR3 DNA. The D gene is left open where the match is weak. Expanded clones get a size class; other rows say once, few or many, or leave the size out.

TRBV7-2	NA	NA	TRBJ1-1	CASSLTGLQNTEAFF	TGTGCCAGCAGCTTAACAGGACTACAGAACACTGAAGCTTTCTTT
TRBV6-5	NA	NA	TRBJ1-2	CASSYHGGAAYGYTF	TGTGCCAGCAGTTACCACGGGGGGGCAGCCTATGGCTACACCTTC
TRBV18	TRBD2	NA	TRBJ2-5	CASSPPGGFQETQYF	TGTGCCAGCTCACCACCGGGAGGGTTCCAAGAGACCCAGTACTTC
TRBV3-1/TRBV3-2	NA	NA	TRBJ1-5	CASSQDYSNQPQHF	TGTGCCAGCAGCCAAGACTATAGCAATCAGCCCCAGCATTTT
TRBV6-5	NA	NA	TRBJ1-1	CASRKRQEPNTEAFF	TGTGCCAGCAGAAAAAGACAGGAGCCGAACACTGAAGCTTTCTTT
TRBV3-1/TRBV3-2	NA	few	TRBJ1-1	CASSPGRGNTEAFF	TGTGCCAGCAGCCCCGGCAGGGGGAACACTGAAGCTTTCTTT
TRBV5-1	TRBD1	NA	TRBJ2-7	CASSPGQGGIEQYF	TGCGCCAGCAGCCCCGGACAGGGGGGGATCGAGCAGTACTTC
TRBV5-1	NA	NA	TRBJ1-2	CASSLEGGGPYYGYTF	TGCGCCAGCAGCTTGGAGGGGGGGGGACCCTACTATGGCTACACCTTC
TRBV7-9	TRBD1	NA	TRBJ2-2	CASNPGQGNTGELFF	TGTGCCAGCAACCCGGGACAGGGTAACACCGGGGAGCTGTTTTTT
TRBV29-1	TRBD2	NA	TRBJ2-5	CSVRGLAGLETQYF	TGCAGCGTCAGAGGACTAGCGGGGCTGGAGACCCAGTACTTC
TRBV4-1	NA	NA	TRBJ1-5	CASSQDSGFSNQPQHF	TGCGCCAGCAGCCAAGATTCGGGTTTTAGCAATCAGCCCCAGCATTTT
TRBV2	NA	NA	TRBJ1-1	CASSVTGAMNTEAFF	TGTGCCAGCAGTGTCACTGGGGCGATGAACACTGAAGCTTTCTTT
TRBV9	NA	NA	TRBJ1-1	CASSVEGLSNTEAFF	TGTGCCAGCAGCGTAGAGGGGCTGAGTAACACTGAAGCTTTCTTT
TRBV5-4	TRBD1	few	TRBJ1-2	CASSKGQENYGYTF	TGTGCCAGCAGCAAGGGACAGGAGAACTATGGCTACACCTTC
TRBV27	TRBD1	NA	TRBJ1-6	CASSFRTDRAFSSPLHF	TGTGCCAGCAGTTTCCGGACGGACAGGGCTTTTAGTTCACCCCTCCACTTT
TRBV3-1/TRBV3-2	TRBD1	NA	TRBJ2-7	CASSQWTGGQEEQYF	TGTGCCAGCAGCCAATGGACAGGGGGGCAGGAAGAGCAGTACTTC
TRBV27	NA	NA	TRBJ2-1	CASSLGARLSYNEQFF	TGTGCCAGCAGTTTAGGGGCAAGACTCTCCTACAATGAGCAGTTCTTC
TRBV10-2	TRBD1	NA	TRBJ1-1	CASSLMTGEAFF	TGCGCCAGCAGTTTAATGACAGGGGAAGCTTTCTTT
TRBV7-2	NA	NA	TRBJ1-1	CASSPGLMNTEAFF	TGTGCCAGCAGCCCAGGTTTAATGAACACTGAAGCTTTCTTT
TRBV11-3	NA	NA	TRBJ2-3	CASSLSYQGTDTQYF	TGTGCCAGCAGTCTTAGTTATCAGGGAACAGATACGCAGTATTTT
TRBV5-1	TRBD1	NA	TRBJ2-7	CASSYNSGTGGTEQYF	TGCGCCAGCAGCTACAACTCCGGGACAGGGGGGACGGAGCAGTACTTC
TRBV4-1	TRBD1	NA	TRBJ2-2	CASSQEGQGASNTGELFF	TGCGCCAGCAGCCAAGAGGGACAGGGTGCCTCGAACACCGGGGAGCTGTTTTTT
TRBV2	NA	few	TRBJ2-7	CASSEVQGYGEQYF	TGTGCCAGCAGTGAAGTTCAGGGCTATGGGGAGCAGTACTTC
TRBV7-2	NA	NA	TRBJ2-7	CASSPYRTSYEQYF	TGTGCCAGCAGCCCTTACAGGACATCCTACGAGCAGTACTTC
TRBV7-9	TRBD1	few	TRBJ2-1	CASIRTGGFNEQFF	TGTGCCAGCATCCGGACAGGGGGCTTTAATGAGCAGTTCTTC
TRBV3-1/TRBV3-2	TRBD2	few	TRBJ2-5	CASSQEGLDVETQYF	TGTGCCAGCAGCCAAGAGGGACTAGATGTGGAGACCCAGTACTTC
TRBV7-7	NA	NA	TRBJ2-2	CASSPRSAGELFF	TGTGCCAGCAGCCCCCGTTCGGCCGGGGAGCTGTTTTTT
TRBV3-1/TRBV3-2	NA	NA	TRBJ1-6	CASSQGANNSPLHF	TGTGCCAGCAGCCAGGGGGCGAATAATTCACCCCTCCACTTT
TRBV7-9	TRBD1	NA	TRBJ1-3	CASSSYGTAGNTIYF	TGTGCCAGCAGCTCCTACGGGACAGCTGGAAACACCATATATTTT